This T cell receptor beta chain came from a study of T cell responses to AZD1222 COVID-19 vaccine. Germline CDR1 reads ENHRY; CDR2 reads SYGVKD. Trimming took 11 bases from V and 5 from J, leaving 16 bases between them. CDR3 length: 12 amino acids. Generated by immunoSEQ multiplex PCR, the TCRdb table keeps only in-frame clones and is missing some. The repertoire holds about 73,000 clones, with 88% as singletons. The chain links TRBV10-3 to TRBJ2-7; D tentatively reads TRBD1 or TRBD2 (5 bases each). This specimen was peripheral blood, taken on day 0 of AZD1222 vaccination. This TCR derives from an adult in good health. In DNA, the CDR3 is TGTGCCTCCCGGGGCGCAACCGACGAGCAGTACTTC. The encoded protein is CASRGATDEQYF.